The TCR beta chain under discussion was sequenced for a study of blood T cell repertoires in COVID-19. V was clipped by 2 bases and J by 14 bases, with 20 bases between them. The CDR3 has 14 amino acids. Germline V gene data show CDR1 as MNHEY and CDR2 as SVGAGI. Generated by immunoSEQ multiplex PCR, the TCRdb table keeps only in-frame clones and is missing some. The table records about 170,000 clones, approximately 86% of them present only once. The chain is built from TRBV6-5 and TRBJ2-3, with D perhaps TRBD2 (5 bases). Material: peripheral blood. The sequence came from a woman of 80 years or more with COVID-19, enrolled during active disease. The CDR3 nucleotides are TGTGCCAGCAGTTACAGCCTAGCAGACGGCCCGGGGTATTTT. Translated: CASSYSLADGPGYF.